The clone carrying this T cell receptor (beta chain) has just a few counts. CDR3 length: 16 amino acids. Trimming stripped 5 bases from V and 1 base from J, with 15 bases between. Germline values: CDR1 LNHDA, CDR2 SQIVND (reference sequence). The data were taken from a study of OX40 agonist ivuxolimab in advanced cancers. Method: immunoSEQ multiplex PCR; TCRdb's copy keeps in-frame clones and lacks some. The data contain about 60,000 clones, less than 90% of them seen just once; the ten biggest clones take up 0.67%. The rearrangement links TRBV19 to TRBJ1-5; D call uncertain. The receptor was derived from an adult with an advanced solid tumor such as melanoma, head and neck, liver or kidney cancer. Sequencing was performed on CD4+ or CD8+ T cells sorted from blood, taken in a trial of the OX40 agonist ivuxolimab. CDR3 in amino acids: CASSLTPGRSNQPQHF. In DNA, the CDR3 is TGTGCCAGTAGTTTGACACCGGGAAGGAGCAATCAGCCCCAGCATTTT.